This TCR beta chain appears in the sequencing data of a study of T cells in Graves' hyperthyroidism and ophthalmopathy. This clonotype was seen repeatedly, ten times or more. Germline loops: CDR1 DFQATT, CDR2 SNEGSKA (reference sequence). V lost 3 bases and J 4 bases, leaving 10 bases between the germline ends. The CDR3 is made up of 13 amino acids. It was RNA transcripts that yielded the amplified TCR beta CDR3 regions. TCR CDR3 regions were first amplified by RT-PCR with HTBI primers. In TCRdb, the multiplex PCR reads were re-called with MiXCR into one record per CDR3 protein. The table shows 250,000 to 300,000 distinct CDR3 sequences, with roughly an eighth occurring only once.

This sequence was found in a woman between 35 and 50 years old with Graves' hyperthyroidism. Specimen: blood. The chain links TRBV20-1 to TRBJ1-5; TRBD1 might be the D (6 bases). As DNA, the CDR3 is TGCAGTGCTAGCGGACAGCCAAATCAGCCCCAGCATTTT. Its translation: CSASGQPNQPQHF.